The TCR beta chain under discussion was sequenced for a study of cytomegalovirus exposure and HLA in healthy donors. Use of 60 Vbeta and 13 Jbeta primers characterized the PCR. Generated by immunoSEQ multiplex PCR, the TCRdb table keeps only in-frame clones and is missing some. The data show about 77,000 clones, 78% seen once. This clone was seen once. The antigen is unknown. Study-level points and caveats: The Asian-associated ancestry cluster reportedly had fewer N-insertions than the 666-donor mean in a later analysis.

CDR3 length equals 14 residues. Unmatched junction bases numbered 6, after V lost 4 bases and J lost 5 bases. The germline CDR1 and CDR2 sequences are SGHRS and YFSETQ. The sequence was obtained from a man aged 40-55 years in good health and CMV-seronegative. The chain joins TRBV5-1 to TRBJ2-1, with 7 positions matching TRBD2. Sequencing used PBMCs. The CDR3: CASSRPSGDNEQFF. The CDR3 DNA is TGCGCCAGCAGCCGACCTAGCGGTGACAATGAGCAGTTCTTC.